A selection of T cell receptor beta chains follows, all from one sample in a study of brain T cells in children with intractable seizures. Libraries were prepared by immunoSEQ multiplex PCR; TCRdb keeps only in-frame clonotypes and omits some of them. The sample holds about 7,400 clones, around 69% seen once. Sequencing used resected brain tissue, obtained at surgery. The receptors come from a boy younger than two with tuberous sclerosis and intractable seizures. Each CDR3 is given with its conserved first and last residue. D genes are given only for firm matches. Clone size, where shown, is once, few, many, or a class for clones that have expanded.

d_gene,len,v_gene,abundance,j_gene,CDR3nt,CDR3aa
NA,13,TRBV18,NA,TRBJ2-1,TGTGCCAGCTCACCAAGCGAAGCGCTTGAGCAGTTCTTC,CASSPSEALEQFF
TRBD1,14,TRBV7-9,few,TRBJ1-2,TGTGCCAGCAGCTTGGGACAGGGGGCTTTCGGCTACACCTTC,CASSLGQGAFGYTF
TRBD2,18,TRBV3-1/TRBV3-2,once,TRBJ2-3,TGTGCCAGCAGCCAAGGACTCCCCACTAGCGGGAGCACAGATACGCAGTATTTT,CASSQGLPTSGSTDTQYF
NA,14,TRBV19,NA,TRBJ1-2,TGTGCCTCAACGACCCACCGCCAATGCTGCGGCTACACCTTC,CASTTHRQCCGYTF
NA,15,TRBV19,once,TRBJ2-7,TGTGCCAGTAGTCCCTTGACAGTTTCCTCCTACGAGCAGTACTTC,CASSPLTVSSYEQYF
NA,13,TRBV29-1,NA,TRBJ1-1,TGCAGCGTAGACGAGGACTCGAACACTGAAGCTTTCTTT,CSVDEDSNTEAFF
NA,13,TRBV30,few,TRBJ1-5,TGTGCCTGGAGTGCCGACGACTATCAGCCCCAGCATTTT,CAWSADDYQPQHF
TRBD2,16,TRBV7-6,NA,TRBJ2-1,TGTGCCAGCAGCGCTACGGCTAGCGGGTTACCCAATGAGCAGTTCTTC,CASSATASGLPNEQFF
TRBD1,15,TRBV25-1,once,TRBJ1-4,TGTGCCAGCAGTATGGACACTCAGGGGGTCGAAAAACTGTTTTTT,CASSMDTQGVEKLFF
NA,11,TRBV6-6,NA,TRBJ1-2,TGTGCCTGCAGGGAAGTCAATGGCTACACCTTC,CACREVNGYTF
NA,13,TRBV9,NA,TRBJ2-7,TGTGCCAGCAGCGTAGGGCAGCTAACCGAGCAGTACTTC,CASSVGQLTEQYF
NA,16,TRBV14,NA,TRBJ2-1,TGTGCCAGCAGCCAAGCTCTGGACCTCTCCTACAATGAGCAGTTCTTC,CASSQALDLSYNEQFF
TRBD1,15,TRBV5-1,NA,TRBJ1-6,TGCGCCAGCAGCATGGGACAGGGTGATAATTCACCCCTCCACTTT,CASSMGQGDNSPLHF
NA,13,TRBV7-9,NA,TRBJ1-2,TGTGCCAGCAGCTTAGCCGCTAACTATGGCTACACCTTC,CASSLAANYGYTF
NA,11,TRBV6-5,once,TRBJ2-1,TGTGCCATCCGAAATGTGCTGCAGCAGTTCTTC,CAIRNVLQQFF
NA,17,TRBV5-1,NA,TRBJ2-3,TGCGCCAGCAGCGGACAGGGGACTAGCGTCCTAACAGATACGCAGTATTTT,CASSGQGTSVLTDTQYF
NA,15,TRBV5-1,NA,TRBJ2-3,TGCGCCAGCAGCTTGACAGGGCGGGGCACAGATACGCAGTATTTT,CASSLTGRGTDTQYF
NA,14,TRBV6-5,NA,TRBJ1-2,TGTGCCAGCAGTTACGATGGAGCTAACTATGGCTACACCTTC,CASSYDGANYGYTF
TRBD2,14,TRBV27,few,TRBJ2-3,TGTGCCAGCAGTTTAGGGAGACTAGCGAGTACGCAGTATTTT,CASSLGRLASTQYF
TRBD2,16,TRBV6-6,NA,TRBJ2-1,TGTGCCAGCAGTCTTGAACGGCTAGCGGGGCCGGGTGAGCAGTTCTTC,CASSLERLAGPGEQFF